This T cell receptor beta chain was obtained from a study of OX40 agonist ivuxolimab in advanced cancers. Germline values: CDR1 SGHTA, CDR2 FQGNSA. The CDR3 is 16 amino acids. Trimming took off 1 base at V and 2 bases at J, with 11 bases between the two ends. Some clones are missing from TCRdb's copy, which holds only in-frame ones; the method was immunoSEQ multiplex PCR. This sample has roughly 75,000 clones, with roughly 90% found just once. Specimen: CD4+ or CD8+ T cells sorted from blood, collected in a trial of the OX40 agonist ivuxolimab. The chain carries TRBV7-2 and TRBJ1-4; D is unresolved. The source is an adult with an advanced solid tumor such as melanoma, head and neck, liver or kidney cancer. The CDR3 is CASSLGGGSTNEKLFF. The CDR3 region has the DNA TGTGCCAGCAGCTTAGGTGGCGGGTCGACTAATGAAAAACTGTTTTTT.